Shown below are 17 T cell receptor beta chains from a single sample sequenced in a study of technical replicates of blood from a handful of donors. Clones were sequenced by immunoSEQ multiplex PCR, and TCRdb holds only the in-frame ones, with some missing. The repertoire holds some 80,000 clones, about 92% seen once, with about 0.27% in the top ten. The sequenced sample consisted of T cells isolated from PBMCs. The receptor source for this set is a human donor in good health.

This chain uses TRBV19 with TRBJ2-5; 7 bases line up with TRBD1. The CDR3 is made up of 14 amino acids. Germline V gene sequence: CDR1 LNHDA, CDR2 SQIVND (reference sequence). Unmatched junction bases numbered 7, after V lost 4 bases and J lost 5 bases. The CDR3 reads CASSTDRAEETQYF. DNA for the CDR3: TGTGCCAGTAGTACAGACAGGGCTGAGGAGACCCAGTACTTC.

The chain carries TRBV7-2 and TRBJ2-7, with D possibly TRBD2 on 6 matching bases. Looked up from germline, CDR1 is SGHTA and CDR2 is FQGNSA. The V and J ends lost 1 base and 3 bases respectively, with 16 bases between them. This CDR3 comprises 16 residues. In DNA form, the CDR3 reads TGTGCCAGCAGCTTAGGAGGGCAGGCGGGAAACTACGAGCAGTACTTC. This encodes CASSLGGQAGNYEQYF.

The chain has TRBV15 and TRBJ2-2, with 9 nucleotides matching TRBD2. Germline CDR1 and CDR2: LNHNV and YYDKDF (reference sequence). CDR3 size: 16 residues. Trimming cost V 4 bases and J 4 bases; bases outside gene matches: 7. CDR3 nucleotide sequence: TGTGCCACCAGCATAAGAGGCGGGAGGGCCACCGGGGAGCTGTTTTTT. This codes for CATSIRGGRATGELFF.

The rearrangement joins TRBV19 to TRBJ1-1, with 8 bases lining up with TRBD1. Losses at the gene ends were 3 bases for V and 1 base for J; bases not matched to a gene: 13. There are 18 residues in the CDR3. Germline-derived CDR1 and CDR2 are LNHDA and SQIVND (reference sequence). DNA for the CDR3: TGTGCCAGTAGTATCCTGGCAGGGGGCTACGCTAGGAACACTGAAGCTTTCTTT. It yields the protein CASSILAGGYARNTEAFF.

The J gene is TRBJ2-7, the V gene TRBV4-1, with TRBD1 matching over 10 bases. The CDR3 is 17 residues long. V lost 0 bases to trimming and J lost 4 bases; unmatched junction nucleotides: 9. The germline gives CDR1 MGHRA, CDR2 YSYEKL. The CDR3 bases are TGCGCCAGCAGCCAAGATGTCCGTGGGGACAGGGGATACGAGCAGTACTTC. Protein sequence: CASSQDVRGDRGYEQYF.

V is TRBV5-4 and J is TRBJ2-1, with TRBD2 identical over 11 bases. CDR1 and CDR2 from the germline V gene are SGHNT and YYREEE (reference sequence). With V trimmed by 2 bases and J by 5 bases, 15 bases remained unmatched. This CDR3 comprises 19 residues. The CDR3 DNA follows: TGTGCCAGCAGCTTCAACCCCGAGTTACTAGCGGGAGTTGACAATGAGCAGTTCTTC. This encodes CASSFNPELLAGVDNEQFF.

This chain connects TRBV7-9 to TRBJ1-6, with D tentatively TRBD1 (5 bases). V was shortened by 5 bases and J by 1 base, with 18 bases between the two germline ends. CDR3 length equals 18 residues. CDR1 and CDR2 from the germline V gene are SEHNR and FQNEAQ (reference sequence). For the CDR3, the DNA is TGTGCCAGCAGCATAGGGCGGCAGGGAGGGTCCTATAATTCACCCCTCCACTTT. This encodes CASSIGRQGGSYNSPLHF.

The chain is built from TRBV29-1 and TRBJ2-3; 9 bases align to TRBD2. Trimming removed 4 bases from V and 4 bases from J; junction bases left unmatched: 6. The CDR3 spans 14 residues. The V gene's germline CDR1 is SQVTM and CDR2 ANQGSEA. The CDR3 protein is CSVVTSGKPDTQYF. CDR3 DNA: TGCAGCGTTGTGACTAGCGGCAAACCAGATACGCAGTATTTT.

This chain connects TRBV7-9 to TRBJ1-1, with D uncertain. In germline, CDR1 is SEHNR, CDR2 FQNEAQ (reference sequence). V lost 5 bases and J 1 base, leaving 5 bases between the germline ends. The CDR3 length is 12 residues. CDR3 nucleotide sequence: TGTGCCAGCAGCCGCGGGAACACTGAAGCTTTCTTT. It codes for CASSRGNTEAFF.

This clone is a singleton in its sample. CDR3 bases: TGTGCCAGCAGTTCGCGGGCTCTGAGCGATCAGCCCCAGCATTTT. The encoded protein is CASSSRALSDQPQHF. This rearrangement joins TRBV28 to TRBJ1-5; D gene unclear. Germline V lookup: CDR1 MDHEN, CDR2 SYDVKM. V lost 4 bases and J lost 5, with 15 bases in between. The CDR3 has 15 amino acids.

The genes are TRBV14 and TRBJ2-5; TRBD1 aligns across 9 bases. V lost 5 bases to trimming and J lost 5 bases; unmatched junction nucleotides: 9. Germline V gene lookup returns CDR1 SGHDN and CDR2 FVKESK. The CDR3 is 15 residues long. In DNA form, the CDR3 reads TGTGCCAGCAGCGCGAACAGGGGGCATGTGGAGACCCAGTACTTC. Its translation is CASSANRGHVETQYF.

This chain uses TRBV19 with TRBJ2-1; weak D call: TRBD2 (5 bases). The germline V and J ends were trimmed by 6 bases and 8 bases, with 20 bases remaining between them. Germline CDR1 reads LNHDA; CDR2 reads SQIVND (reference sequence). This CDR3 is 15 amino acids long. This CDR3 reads CASRAESGPYHEQFF. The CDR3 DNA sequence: TGTGCCAGTAGGGCTGAGAGCGGCCCTTACCATGAGCAGTTCTTC.

This CDR3 is CASSFSGGSYNEQFF. CDR3 coding DNA: TGTGCCAGCAGTTTTAGCGGGGGCTCCTACAATGAGCAGTTCTTC. The gene calls are TRBV6-5 and TRBJ2-1; 9 bases align to TRBD2. The J segment lost 0 bases and the V segment lost 4 bases, leaving 1 base of the junction unmatched. CDR3 length equals 15 residues. Germline V gene lookup returns CDR1 MNHEY and CDR2 SVGAGI.

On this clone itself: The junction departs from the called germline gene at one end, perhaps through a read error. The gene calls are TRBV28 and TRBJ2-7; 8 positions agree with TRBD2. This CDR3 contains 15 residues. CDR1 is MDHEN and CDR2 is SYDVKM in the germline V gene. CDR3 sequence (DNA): TGTGCCAGCAGTTTATTAGAGGGTGGTGGCGGGAGGCCCTTCTTC. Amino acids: CASSLLEGGGGRPFF.

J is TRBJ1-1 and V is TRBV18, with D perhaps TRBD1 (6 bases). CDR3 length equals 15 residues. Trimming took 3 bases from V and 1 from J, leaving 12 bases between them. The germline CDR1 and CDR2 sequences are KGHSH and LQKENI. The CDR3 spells CASSPGGLRNTEAFF. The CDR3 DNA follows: TGTGCCAGCTCACCGGGGGGGCTAAGGAACACTGAAGCTTTCTTT.

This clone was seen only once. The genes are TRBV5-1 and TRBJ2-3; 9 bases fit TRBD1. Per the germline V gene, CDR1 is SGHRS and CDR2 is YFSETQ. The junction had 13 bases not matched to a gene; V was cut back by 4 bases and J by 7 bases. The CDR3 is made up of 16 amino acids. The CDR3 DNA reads TGCGCCAGCAGCCCATCGGCGCGGGGACAGGGCAATACGCAGTATTTT. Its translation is CASSPSARGQGNTQYF.

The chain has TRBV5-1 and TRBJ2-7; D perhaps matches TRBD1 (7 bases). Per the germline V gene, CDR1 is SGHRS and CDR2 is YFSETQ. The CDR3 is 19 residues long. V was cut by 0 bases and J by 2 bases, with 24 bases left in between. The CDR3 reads CASSLGRHRGLPTPYEQYF. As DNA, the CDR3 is TGCGCCAGCAGCTTGGGGCGCCACAGGGGACTTCCAACCCCCTACGAGCAGTACTTC.